The rows below give T cell receptor beta chains drawn from one sample of a study of blood T cells in healthy people across ages. TCRdb reprocessed the 5' RACE reads with MiXCR, giving one entry per CDR3 protein. The repertoire includes 550,000 to 700,000 distinct CDR3 sequences, 25% to 30% of them detected once, and around 20% sits in the top ten. Sequencing was done on a sample of blood. These receptors all come from a woman aged 70 to 79 in good health. Both conserved end residues are part of each CDR3. Each record gives: clone size, J gene, D gene, V gene, CDR3 protein, CDR3 DNA. A D gene is named only where the DNA matches it firmly. A row's size may be missing; if present it is once, few, many or a size class.

abundance: few; j_gene: TRBJ2-1; d_gene: NA; v_gene: TRBV20-1; CDR3aa: CSARELGGSDEQFF; CDR3nt: TGCAGTGCTAGAGAATTAGGAGGGTCGGATGAGCAGTTCTTC
abundance: NA; j_gene: TRBJ2-3; d_gene: TRBD2; v_gene: TRBV6-1; CDR3aa: CASSRRLARGRGTDTQYF; CDR3nt: TGTGCCAGCAGTCGCAGACTAGCGAGGGGCCGGGGCACAGATACGCAGTATTTT
abundance: few; j_gene: TRBJ1-4; d_gene: NA; v_gene: TRBV14; CDR3aa: CASSQDLGWNEKLFF; CDR3nt: TGTGCCAGCAGCCAAGATTTAGGGTGGAATGAAAAGCTGTTTTTT
abundance: NA; j_gene: TRBJ2-1; d_gene: TRBD2; v_gene: TRBV29-1; CDR3aa: CSVALAGDNEQFF; CDR3nt: TGCAGCGTTGCACTAGCGGGAGACAATGAGCAGTTCTTC
abundance: NA; j_gene: TRBJ1-2; d_gene: NA; v_gene: TRBV10-3; CDR3aa: CAIRGDGLTGYTF; CDR3nt: TGTGCCATCCGTGGGGACGGCCTAACTGGCTACACCTTC
abundance: NA; j_gene: TRBJ2-5; d_gene: TRBD2; v_gene: TRBV5-1; CDR3aa: CASSLTSAQETQYF; CDR3nt: TGCGCCAGCAGCTTGACTAGCGCACAAGAGACCCAGTACTTC
abundance: NA; j_gene: TRBJ2-1; d_gene: TRBD2; v_gene: TRBV9; CDR3aa: CASSTLLAGAYNEQFF; CDR3nt: TGTGCCAGCAGCACCCTTCTAGCGGGGGCCTACAATGAGCAGTTCTTC
abundance: few; j_gene: TRBJ2-3; d_gene: NA; v_gene: TRBV5-1; CDR3aa: CASGTGTNTDTQYF; CDR3nt: TGCGCCAGCGGTACAGGGACAAACACAGATACGCAGTATTTT
abundance: NA; j_gene: TRBJ1-4; d_gene: NA; v_gene: TRBV18; CDR3aa: CASSPENSWEEKLFF; CDR3nt: TGTGCCAGCTCACCAGAGAACAGCTGGGAAGAAAAACTGTTTTTT
abundance: NA; j_gene: TRBJ2-7; d_gene: TRBD1; v_gene: TRBV2; CDR3aa: CASRGDRAGEQYF; CDR3nt: TGTGCCAGCAGGGGGGACAGGGCCGGCGAGCAGTACTTC
abundance: NA; j_gene: TRBJ2-1; d_gene: NA; v_gene: TRBV12-3/TRBV12-4; CDR3aa: CASSFQQGNDEQFF; CDR3nt: TGTGCCAGCAGTTTCCAGCAGGGGAACGATGAGCAGTTCTTC
abundance: few; j_gene: TRBJ2-7; d_gene: NA; v_gene: TRBV9; CDR3aa: CASSVEGKKNF; CDR3nt: TGTGCCAGCAGCGTAGAGGGAAAAAAGAACTTC
abundance: NA; j_gene: TRBJ2-5; d_gene: NA; v_gene: TRBV5-1; CDR3aa: CASSFTGEGETQYF; CDR3nt: TGCGCCAGCAGCTTTACAGGGGAGGGAGAGACCCAGTACTTC
abundance: NA; j_gene: TRBJ1-3; d_gene: NA; v_gene: TRBV15; CDR3aa: CATSRDNTAGPRNTIYF; CDR3nt: TGTGCCACCAGCAGAGATAATACGGCGGGACCGCGAAACACCATATATTTT
abundance: NA; j_gene: TRBJ2-7; d_gene: NA; v_gene: TRBV7-2; CDR3aa: CASSFTGLTYEQYF; CDR3nt: TGTGCCAGCAGCTTCACAGGGCTTACCTACGAGCAGTACTTC
abundance: NA; j_gene: TRBJ2-1; d_gene: NA; v_gene: TRBV7-2; CDR3aa: CASSSRPGEQFF; CDR3nt: TGTGCCAGCAGTTCCCGTCCGGGGGAGCAGTTCTTC
abundance: NA; j_gene: TRBJ1-4; d_gene: NA; v_gene: TRBV6-1; CDR3aa: CASTGGGAGEKLFF; CDR3nt: TGTGCCAGCACTGGCGGGGGGGCTGGTGAAAAACTGTTTTTT
abundance: NA; j_gene: TRBJ1-2; d_gene: TRBD1; v_gene: TRBV5-5; CDR3aa: CASSLLRGTGDGYTF; CDR3nt: TGTGCCAGCAGCTTGCTAAGGGGGACAGGGGACGGCTACACCTTC
abundance: NA; j_gene: TRBJ2-1; d_gene: TRBD2; v_gene: TRBV5-6; CDR3aa: CASSKGLAGGPQFF; CDR3nt: TGTGCCAGCAGCAAGGGACTAGCGGGGGGGCCTCAGTTCTTC
abundance: NA; j_gene: TRBJ1-5; d_gene: NA; v_gene: TRBV12-3/TRBV12-4; CDR3aa: CASSPGQLNSNQPQHF; CDR3nt: TGTGCCAGCAGCCCTGGACAGTTGAATAGCAATCAGCCCCAGCATTTT
abundance: few; j_gene: TRBJ1-4; d_gene: TRBD1; v_gene: TRBV7-2; CDR3aa: CASSGVHGQGGEKLFF; CDR3nt: TGTGCCAGCAGTGGGGTACACGGACAGGGCGGAGAAAAACTGTTTTTT
abundance: NA; j_gene: TRBJ2-1; d_gene: NA; v_gene: TRBV29-1; CDR3aa: CSVEGPAYNEQFF; CDR3nt: TGCAGCGTTGAAGGGCCAGCTTACAATGAGCAGTTCTTC